The clone carrying this T cell receptor (beta chain) was seen just once. Its antigen is as yet unknown. The data stem from a study of shared clonotypes between healthy human individuals. At the level of the study: Aged between 18 and 49, the donors were a couple of women and three men. Study-wide results and caveats: Naive subsets tended to show greater estimated richness than memory subsets.

Data came from immunoSEQ multiplex PCR; TCRdb stores just in-frame clones and leaves some out. The table shows about 980,000 clones, with around 80% occurring only once. Germline V gene sequence: CDR1 KGHSH, CDR2 LQKENI. The CDR3 loop spans 13 amino acids. The V segment lost 6 bases and the J segment 8 bases; nucleotides outside the gene matches: 5. The donor cohort consisted entirely of Caucasian adults residing in Nashville, Tennessee. It was into CD45RA+ naive and CD45RA-negative memory subsets that the CD4+ cells were split. The rearrangement uses TRBV18 and TRBJ2-1; 9 bases map to TRBD2. This sequence originates from a man between 18 and 29 years old in good health. The source material was memory CD4+ T cells sorted from blood. As for subset: CD45RA-negative fraction. This CDR3 reads CASSRGGADEQFF. The DNA for the CDR3 is TGTGCCAGCTCTCGCGGGGGGGCAGATGAGCAGTTCTTC. The full variable domain, rest sourced from reference TRBV18 and TRBJ2-1, is NAGVMQNPRHLVRRRGQEARLRCSPMKGHSHVYWYRQLPEEGLKFMVYLQKENIIDESGMPKERFSAEFPKEGPSILRIQQVVRGDSAAYFCASSRGGADEQFFGPGTRLTVL.